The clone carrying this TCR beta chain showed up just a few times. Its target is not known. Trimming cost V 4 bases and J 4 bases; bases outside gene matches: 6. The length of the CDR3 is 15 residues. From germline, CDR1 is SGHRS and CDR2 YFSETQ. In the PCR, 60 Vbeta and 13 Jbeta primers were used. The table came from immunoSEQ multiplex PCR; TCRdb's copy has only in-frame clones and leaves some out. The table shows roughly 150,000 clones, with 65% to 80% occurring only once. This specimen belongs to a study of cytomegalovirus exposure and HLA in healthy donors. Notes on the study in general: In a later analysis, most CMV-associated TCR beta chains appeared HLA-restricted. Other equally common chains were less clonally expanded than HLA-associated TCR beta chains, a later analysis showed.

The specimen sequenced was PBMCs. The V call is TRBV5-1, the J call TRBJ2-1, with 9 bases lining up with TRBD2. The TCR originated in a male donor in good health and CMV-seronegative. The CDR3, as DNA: TGCGCCAGCAGCCTACCGGGACTAGCTTACAATGAGCAGTTCTTC. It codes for CASSLPGLAYNEQFF.